What follows are 18 T cell receptor beta chains derived from one specimen sequenced in a study of neoadjuvant anti-PD-1 for oral cavity cancer. The assay was immunoSEQ multiplex PCR, and TCRdb's table has in-frame clones only and misses some. This sample yields approximately 16,000 clones, of which 35% to 50% are seen a single time; less than 45% belongs to the top ten. Time point defined: after neoadjuvant nivolumab, at surgical resection. This specimen consisted of tumor tissue, obtained after nivolumab (anti-PD-1) treatment. These receptors originate from a person between 40 and 80 years old with oral cavity squamous cell carcinoma.

The genes are TRBV7-3 and TRBJ1-1; D gene ambiguous. The CDR3 has 13 residues. CDR1 is SGHTA, CDR2 FQGTGA, per germline. Trimming took off 4 bases at V and 1 base at J, with 7 bases between the two ends. The DNA for the CDR3 is TGTGCCAGCAGCTACACAGAGAACACTGAAGCTTTCTTT. It translates to CASSYTENTEAFF.

This clone was recorded many times. The chain carries TRBV11-2 and TRBJ2-5, with D perhaps given as TRBD1 or TRBD2 (5 bases each). The germline V gene encodes CDR1 SGHAT and CDR2 FQNNGV. The germline V and J ends were trimmed by 5 bases and 2 bases, with 12 bases remaining between them. CDR3 size: 14 residues. CDR3 bases: TGTGCCAGCAGCCGCCGGGACGGACAAGAGACCCAGTACTTC. The encoded protein is CASSRRDGQETQYF.

In this sample, this clone turned up once. The chain has TRBV4-1 and TRBJ2-6, with D possibly TRBD1 on 8 matching bases. The V and J ends lost 3 bases and 2 bases respectively, with 20 bases between them. CDR3 length: 19 residues. CDR1 and CDR2 (germline): MGHRA, YSYEKL. The CDR3 nucleotides read TGCGCCAGCAGCCATAGGCGGGGGACAGGCCCTGCTGGGGCCAACGTCCTGACTTTC. Translated, it gives CASSHRRGTGPAGANVLTF.

The V call is TRBV7-9, the J call TRBJ1-1; D gene uncertain. This CDR3 has 15 residues. Germline V gene lookup returns CDR1 SEHNR and CDR2 FQNEAQ (reference sequence). V was clipped by 1 base and J by 3 bases, with 12 bases between them. CDR3 DNA: TGTGCCAGCAGCTTAGGAACAGTCCTTGACACTGAAGCTTTCTTT. It yields the protein CASSLGTVLDTEAFF.

This clone was observed a handful of times. The gene calls are TRBV5-8 and TRBJ2-2; tentatively, D is TRBD1 (5 bases). V lost 0 bases to trimming and J lost 3 bases, with 15 bases between them. This CDR3 has 17 residues. Germline V lookup: CDR1 SGHTS, CDR2 YDEGEE. As DNA, the CDR3 is TGTGCCAGCAGCTTGGTGAGGTCAGGGATGGACACCGGGGAGCTGTTTTTT. It codes for CASSLVRSGMDTGELFF.

V usage is TRBV5-1 and J usage is TRBJ2-3, with 10 bases identical to TRBD2. With V trimmed by 0 bases and J by 0 bases, 4 bases remained unmatched. The CDR3 sequence is 17 residues long. The V gene's germline CDR1 is SGHRS and CDR2 YFSETQ. The CDR3, as DNA: TGCGCCAGCAGCTTGGGAGCGGGGGGGCCTAGCACAGATACGCAGTATTTT. It yields the protein CASSLGAGGPSTDTQYF.

This clone is medium-sized (0.01 to 0.1%) in the sample. This chain uses TRBV5-5 with TRBJ1-5; possibly TRBD1 for D (5 bases). The V gene lost 4 bases and the J gene lost 2 bases, with 13 bases spanning the gap. Germline V gives CDR1 SGHKS, CDR2 YYEKEE (reference sequence). This CDR3 contains 15 residues. The CDR3 nucleotides are TGTGCCAGCAGCCCGGACGGGGGAGGCAATCAGCCCCAGCATTTT. Translating gives CASSPDGGGNQPQHF. The full variable domain, with the rest looked up from reference TRBV5-5 and TRBJ1-5, is DAGVTQSPTHLIKTRGQQVTLRCSPISGHKSVSWYQQVLGQGPQFIFQYYEKEERGRGNFPDRFSARQFPNYSSELNVNALLLGDSALYLCASSPDGGGNQPQHFGDGTRLSIL.

This clone was seen a single time. V gene TRBV11-3 combines with J gene TRBJ2-7, with 7 bases identical to TRBD1. Per the germline V gene, CDR1 is SGHNT and CDR2 is YENEEA. With V trimmed by 5 bases and J by 3 bases, 10 bases remained unmatched. The CDR3 consists of 15 residues. CDR3: CASSQDRSPLYEQYF. The CDR3 DNA follows: TGTGCCAGCAGCCAGGACAGGTCTCCGCTCTACGAGCAGTACTTC.

The chain combines TRBV6-1 with TRBJ1-5, with D perhaps matching TRBD1 (5 bases). The CDR3 extends over 14 amino acids. V dropped 10 bases and J dropped 5 bases, with 18 bases sitting between them. Germline assignment: CDR1 MNHNS and CDR2 SASEGT. DNA of the CDR3: TGTGCCACTAGAGGAACAGGCGGACATCAGCCCCAGCATTTT. This sequence encodes CATRGTGGHQPQHF.

This clone is medium-sized within its sample. The V and J genes are TRBV28 and TRBJ2-1, with 7 nucleotides matching TRBD2. This CDR3 spans 15 amino acids. Germline-derived CDR1 and CDR2 are MDHEN and SYDVKM. V lost 7 bases and J lost 8; bases outside the gene matches: 14. The CDR3 region is CASMPQGLSGYEQFF. CDR3 in DNA: TGTGCCAGCATGCCCCAGGGACTAAGTGGGTATGAGCAGTTCTTC.

The rearrangement joins TRBV7-7 to TRBJ1-1; the match to TRBD1 covers 9 bases. The CDR3 runs 13 residues. Germline V gene sequence: CDR1 SSHAT, CDR2 FNYEAQ (reference sequence). The V segment lost 5 bases and the J segment 4 bases; nucleotides outside the gene matches: 2. DNA for the CDR3: TGTGCCAGCAGCAGGGACAGGGCCACTGAAGCTTTCTTT. Translated, it gives CASSRDRATEAFF. Variable domain in full (rest from reference TRBV7-7 and TRBJ1-1): GAGVSQSPRYKVTKRGQDVTLRCDPISSHATLYWYQQALGQGPEFLTYFNYEAQPDKSGLPSDRFSAERPEGSISTLTIQRTEQRDSAMYRCASSRDRATEAFFGQGTRLTVV.

The chain links TRBV6-5 to TRBJ2-5, with TRBD1 matching 9 bases. With 4 bases clipped from V and 4 bases from J, the junction kept 10 bases outside the gene matches. The germline V gene has CDR1 MNHEY and CDR2 SVGAGI. CDR3 length equals 16 residues. This CDR3 is CASSFATGGEGETQYF. The CDR3, as DNA: TGTGCCAGCAGTTTCGCGACAGGGGGGGAAGGAGAGACCCAGTACTTC.

The chain employs TRBV9 and TRBJ2-7; D is perhaps TRBD1 (6 bases). Germline-derived CDR1 and CDR2 are SGDLS and YYNGEE. Trimming shortened V by 2 bases and J by 0 bases, and 12 bases separated the two germline ends. The CDR3 consists of 15 residues. This CDR3 reads CASSVDQGLSYEQYF. The CDR3 region has the DNA TGTGCCAGCAGCGTCGACCAGGGGCTCTCCTACGAGCAGTACTTC.

The chain combines TRBV28 with TRBJ1-6; 7 bases match TRBD1. The V segment lost 4 bases and the J segment 10 bases; nucleotides outside the gene matches: 7. The CDR3 length is 14 residues. Germline V gene data show CDR1 as MDHEN and CDR2 as SYDVKM. CDR3 in amino acids: CASSSWDSGSPLHF. The CDR3 DNA sequence: TGTGCCAGCAGTTCCTGGGACAGTGGGTCACCCCTCCACTTT.

The V gene is TRBV5-5, the J gene TRBJ2-7; D might be TRBD1 (5 bases). The CDR3 sequence is 13 residues long. V was shortened by 3 bases and J by 3 bases, with 10 bases between the two germline ends. Germline-derived CDR1 and CDR2 are SGHKS and YYEKEE (reference sequence). CDR3 region: CASSSDSLYEQYF. The CDR3 coding sequence is TGTGCCAGCAGCTCCGACAGCCTCTACGAGCAGTACTTC.

This clone turned up a few times. The V and J genes are TRBV4-1 and TRBJ2-7, with 8 bases identical to TRBD1. Germline assignment: CDR1 MGHRA and CDR2 YSYEKL. This CDR3 comprises 15 residues. The J segment lost 0 bases and the V segment lost 4 bases, leaving 5 bases of the junction unmatched. CDR3 in amino acids: CASSPGQGYSYEQYF. The CDR3 coding sequence is TGCGCCAGCAGCCCAGGACAGGGCTACTCCTACGAGCAGTACTTC.

The chain combines TRBV30 with TRBJ2-3; 12 bases fit TRBD2. The CDR3 covers 16 residues. Germline trimming cut 0 bases from V and 6 bases from J; bases unmatched to any gene: 7. Germline V lookup: CDR1 GTSNPN, CDR2 SVGIG (reference sequence). CDR3 sequence (DNA): TGTGCCTGGAGTGTAGGTTCTAGCGGGGGGGGTGATACGCAGTATTTT. Encoded protein: CAWSVGSSGGGDTQYF.

The rearrangement joins TRBV6-1 to TRBJ2-3; tentative D call: TRBD2 (6 bases). Per the germline V gene, CDR1 is MNHNS and CDR2 is SASEGT. CDR3 size: 15 residues. V dropped 6 bases and J dropped 0 bases, with 13 bases sitting between them. CDR3 sequence: CASRTGLVSTDTQYF. CDR3 nucleotide sequence: TGTGCCAGCAGAACGGGACTCGTCAGCACAGATACGCAGTATTTT.